This T cell receptor beta chain was observed in a study of cytomegalovirus exposure and HLA in healthy donors. Whole-study results and caveats: The study assumed roughly uniform donor sequencing depth for presence/absence analyses.

J lost 4 bases, V lost 11 bases, and 10 bases had no gene match. Germline CDR1 and CDR2: KGHSH and LQKENI. This CDR3 spans 14 amino acids. The PCR contained 60 Vbeta and 13 Jbeta primers. Sequencing was performed with immunoSEQ multiplex PCR; in TCRdb, only in-frame clones are kept and a portion is missing. The table includes over 90,000 clones, roughly three quarters detected once. Details on this clone: The target antigen is unknown. The same CDR3 also results from other DNA sequences found in this sample.

The chain joins TRBV18 to TRBJ2-1, with 8 positions matching TRBD2. Sequences were obtained from PBMCs. This sequence was found in a male donor in good health and CMV-seropositive. The CDR3: CAPPEAGVYNEQFF. CDR3 DNA: TGTGCCCCTCCGGAAGCGGGGGTATACAATGAGCAGTTCTTC.